The 12 T cell receptor beta chains listed next were all sequenced from one sample in a study of spatial heterogeneity in lung cancer. Notes on the study in general: The number of expanded tumor alpha and beta chains correlated with mutation number.

No antigen has been assigned to these receptors. Stated time point: sample taken at primary tumor resection. One entry per CDR3 protein results from TCRdb running MiXCR on the 5' RACE reads. The repertoire includes several thousand distinct CDR3 sequences, about an eighth of them detected once, and roughly 9.6% sits in the top ten. The material was lung tumor tissue, obtained at surgery. Source of these receptors: a male donor with early-stage non-small cell lung cancer.

This clonotype is judged medium-sized (0.01 to 0.1%). A library prepared for alpha chains yielded this beta chain as an off-target read; its size is of little meaning. This sequence joins TRBV25-1 and TRBJ1-3; D gene uncertain. The V gene's germline CDR1 is MGHDK and CDR2 SYGVNS. The CDR3 is 12 residues long. Trimming took 8 bases from V and 3 from J, leaving 8 bases between them. The CDR3 here is CASGPSGNTIYF. DNA of the CDR3: TGTGCCAGCGGGCCCAGTGGAAACACCATATATTTT.

This clonotype came up many times. This beta chain turned up in a library designed for alpha chains; as an off-target read, its abundance says little. V gene TRBV12-3 or TRBV12-4 combines with J gene TRBJ1-5, with TRBD1 matching over 8 bases. This CDR3 is built from 15 residues. Trimming at V came to 5 bases and at J to 2 bases, leaving 5 bases not matched to a gene. DNA of the CDR3: TGTGCCAGCAGTCCACAGGGGGACGGCAATCAGCCCCAGCATTTT. Protein product: CASSPQGDGNQPQHF.

At least ten counts were recorded for this clonotype. Being off target in a library aimed at alpha chains, this beta chain has a size of little meaning. V is TRBV5-5 and J is TRBJ1-1; no clear D. Deletions cut 4 bases from V and 2 bases from J, with 21 bases between. CDR1 is SGHKS, CDR2 YYEKEE, per germline (reference sequence). The CDR3 has 17 amino acids. The DNA for the CDR3 is TGTGCCAGCAGCCGAATTAGTATTGGACGGATAAACACTGAAGCTTTCTTT. It is translated as CASSRISIGRINTEAFF.

This clonotype was picked up many times. This beta chain is a stray sequence in a library constructed for alpha chains; its clone size is not meaningful. The rearrangement joins TRBV5-1 to TRBJ1-2; possibly TRBD1 for D (6 bases). The V end lost 0 bases, the J end lost 4 bases, and 7 bases lay between the germline ends. This CDR3 comprises 13 residues. Germline loops: CDR1 SGHRS, CDR2 YFSETQ. Written as DNA, the CDR3 is TGCGCCAGCAGCTTGGAGGGGGGCTATGGCTACACCTTC. This gives the protein CASSLEGGYGYTF.

With regard to this clonotype: This beta chain represents an off-target read in a library built for alpha chains; its size is of limited meaning. This CDR3 reads CATEQGGGNQPQHF. As DNA, the CDR3 is TGTGCCACGGAGCAGGGAGGAGGCAATCAGCCCCAGCATTTT. V and J are TRBV19 and TRBJ1-5; D may be TRBD1 (5 bases). The CDR3 consists of 14 residues. Germline-derived CDR1 and CDR2 are LNHDA and SQIVND (reference sequence). V was clipped by 10 bases and J by 2 bases, with 15 bases between them.

This clonotype came up many times. In a library made to pick up alpha chains, this beta chain is a stray read with a size that means little. The rearrangement uses TRBV2 and TRBJ1-4; weak D call: TRBD1 (5 bases). V was cut by 2 bases and J by 11 bases, with 9 bases left in between. Germline V lookup: CDR1 SNHLY, CDR2 FYNNEI. The CDR3 is 12 amino acids. The CDR3 reads CASSEWGEKLFF. CDR3 in DNA: TGTGCCAGCAGTGAATGGGGGGAGAAACTGTTTTTT.

A word on this clonotype: The library was prepared for alpha chains; this beta chain is a stray read, so its frequency means little. The chain recombines TRBV28 with TRBJ2-1; 10 bases align to TRBD2. Germline lookup yields CDR1 MDHEN and CDR2 SYDVKM. The J segment lost 8 bases and the V segment lost 6 bases, leaving 7 bases of the junction unmatched. This CDR3 has 14 residues. The CDR3 is CASSHLAGADEQFF. The CDR3 bases are TGTGCCAGCAGCCATCTAGCGGGGGCCGATGAGCAGTTCTTC.

This clonotype was counted at least ten times. This beta chain is a stray read from a library made for alpha chains; its abundance is not meaningful. The chain carries TRBV7-2 and TRBJ2-1; D unresolved. CDR3 length: 12 amino acids. Trimming cost V 5 bases and J 4 bases, with 6 bases left between them. Germline values: CDR1 SGHTA, CDR2 FQGNSA. The CDR3 reads CASSPQYNEQFF. CDR3 sequence (DNA): TGTGCCAGCAGCCCACAGTACAATGAGCAGTTCTTC.

This clonotype was counted many times. Because the library targeted alpha chains, this beta chain is an off-target read whose size means little. The chain links TRBV14 to TRBJ1-2; tentatively, D is TRBD1 (6 bases). This CDR3 has 13 residues. Germline CDR1 reads SGHDN; CDR2 reads FVKESK. V lost 6 bases to trimming and J lost 6 bases, with 14 bases between them. This chain's CDR3 is CASSHTGIHGYTF. The DNA of the CDR3 is TGTGCCAGCAGTCACACAGGGATTCATGGCTACACCTTC.

This clonotype appeared many times. For a library built for alpha chains, this beta chain is a stray read; little rests on its size. The chain couples TRBV12-3 or TRBV12-4 to TRBJ1-5; the D gene is possibly TRBD1 (5 bases). This CDR3 comprises 15 residues. V was shortened by 3 bases and J by 6 bases, with 15 bases between the two germline ends. The CDR3 region is CASSFPGRTSQPQHF. The CDR3 nucleotides read TGTGCCAGCAGTTTCCCCGGTCGGACATCTCAGCCCCAGCATTTT.

Relative to its sample, this clonotype is medium-sized. This beta chain slipped into a library made for alpha chains as a stray read, so its size is not meaningful. The V and J genes are TRBV12-3 or TRBV12-4 and TRBJ2-1; 13 bases are a match to TRBD2. CDR3 length: 16 residues. The ends lost 5 bases at V and 6 bases at J; junction bases unmatched: 7. CDR3 sequence: CASSKQTSGRANEQFF. The CDR3 DNA reads TGTGCCAGCAGTAAGCAAACTAGCGGGAGGGCCAATGAGCAGTTCTTC.

By sample fraction, this clonotype is medium-sized. Within a library made for alpha chains, this beta chain is off target, and its count is uninformative. This sequence joins TRBV30 and TRBJ1-6; D perhaps matches TRBD1 (5 bases). This CDR3 is 14 amino acids long. Germline V gene data show CDR1 as GTSNPN and CDR2 as SVGIG (reference sequence). V lost 1 base, J lost 13 bases, and 17 bases lay in between. CDR3 nucleotides: TGTGCCTGGAGTGCGCCCGACAGAGATGGGCCCCTCCACTTT. Encoded protein: CAWSAPDRDGPLHF.